This TCR beta chain is drawn from a study of cytomegalovirus exposure and HLA in healthy donors. A multiplex PCR was run with 60 Vbeta primers and 13 Jbeta primers. The method was immunoSEQ multiplex PCR; TCRdb's version includes in-frame clones alone and lacks a portion of them. The repertoire includes approximately 92,000 clones, around 71% of them detected once, and approximately 7.8% sits in the top ten. CDR3 length: 14 residues. The V end lost 5 bases, the J end lost 6 bases, and 17 bases lay between the germline ends. Germline V gives CDR1 MDHEN, CDR2 SYDVKM. Comment on this clone: As yet, its antigen is unknown.

General study findings and limits: Follow-up analysis later connected one missense variant in DCLRE1C with trimming of TCR beta V- and J-genes. Indistinguishable V segments, including TRBV6-2 and TRBV6-3, were excluded.

This chain uses TRBV28 with TRBJ2-7, with TRBD2 as a possible D gene (5 bases). Sequencing was done on a sample of PBMCs. This clonotype originated in a man aged 60 to 69 in good health and CMV-seronegative. The CDR3 nucleotides read TGTGCCAGCAGTACCTACCTTAGCGAAGCCGAGCAGTACTTC. Translated: CASSTYLSEAEQYF.